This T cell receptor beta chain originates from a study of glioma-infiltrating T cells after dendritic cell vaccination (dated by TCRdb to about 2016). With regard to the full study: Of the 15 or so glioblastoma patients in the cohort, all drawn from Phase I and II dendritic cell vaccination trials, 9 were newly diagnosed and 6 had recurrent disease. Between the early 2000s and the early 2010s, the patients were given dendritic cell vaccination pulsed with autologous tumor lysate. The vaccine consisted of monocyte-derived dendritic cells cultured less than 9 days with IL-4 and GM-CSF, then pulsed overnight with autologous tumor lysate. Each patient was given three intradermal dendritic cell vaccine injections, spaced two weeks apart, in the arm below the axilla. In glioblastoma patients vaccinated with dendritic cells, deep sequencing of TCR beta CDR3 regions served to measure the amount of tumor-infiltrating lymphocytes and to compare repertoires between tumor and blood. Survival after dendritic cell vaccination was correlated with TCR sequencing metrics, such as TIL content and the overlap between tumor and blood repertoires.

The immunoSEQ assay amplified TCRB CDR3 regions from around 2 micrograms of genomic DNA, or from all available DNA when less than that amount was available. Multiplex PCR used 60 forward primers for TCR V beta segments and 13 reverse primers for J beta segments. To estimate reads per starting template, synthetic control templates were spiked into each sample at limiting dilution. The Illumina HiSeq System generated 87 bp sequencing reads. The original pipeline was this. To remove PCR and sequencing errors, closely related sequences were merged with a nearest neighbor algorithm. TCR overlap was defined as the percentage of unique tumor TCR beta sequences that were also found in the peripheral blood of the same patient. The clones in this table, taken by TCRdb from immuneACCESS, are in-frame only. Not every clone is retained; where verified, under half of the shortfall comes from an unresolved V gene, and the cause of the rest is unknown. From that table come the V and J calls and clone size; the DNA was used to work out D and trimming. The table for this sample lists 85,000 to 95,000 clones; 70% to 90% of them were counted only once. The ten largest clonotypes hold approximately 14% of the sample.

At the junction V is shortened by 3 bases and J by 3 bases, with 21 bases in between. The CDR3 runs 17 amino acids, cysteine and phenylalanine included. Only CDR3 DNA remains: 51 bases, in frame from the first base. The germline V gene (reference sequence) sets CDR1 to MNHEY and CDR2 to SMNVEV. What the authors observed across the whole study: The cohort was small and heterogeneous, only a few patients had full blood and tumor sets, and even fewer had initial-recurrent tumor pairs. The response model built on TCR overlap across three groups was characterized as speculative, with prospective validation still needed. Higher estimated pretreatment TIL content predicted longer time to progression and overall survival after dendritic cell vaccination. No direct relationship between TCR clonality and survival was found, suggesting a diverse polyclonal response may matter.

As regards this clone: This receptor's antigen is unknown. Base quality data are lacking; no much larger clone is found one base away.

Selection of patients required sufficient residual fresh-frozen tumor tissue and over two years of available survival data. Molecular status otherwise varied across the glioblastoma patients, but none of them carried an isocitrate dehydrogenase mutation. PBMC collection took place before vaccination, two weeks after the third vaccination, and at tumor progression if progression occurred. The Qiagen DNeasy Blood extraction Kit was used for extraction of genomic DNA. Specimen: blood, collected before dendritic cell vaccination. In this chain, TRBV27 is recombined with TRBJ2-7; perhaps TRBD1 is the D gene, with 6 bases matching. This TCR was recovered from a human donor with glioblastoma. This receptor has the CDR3 CASSLAVEQTGYYEQYF. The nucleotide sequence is TGTGCCAGCAGTTTGGCGGTCGAACAGACAGGATACTACGAGCAGTACTTC.